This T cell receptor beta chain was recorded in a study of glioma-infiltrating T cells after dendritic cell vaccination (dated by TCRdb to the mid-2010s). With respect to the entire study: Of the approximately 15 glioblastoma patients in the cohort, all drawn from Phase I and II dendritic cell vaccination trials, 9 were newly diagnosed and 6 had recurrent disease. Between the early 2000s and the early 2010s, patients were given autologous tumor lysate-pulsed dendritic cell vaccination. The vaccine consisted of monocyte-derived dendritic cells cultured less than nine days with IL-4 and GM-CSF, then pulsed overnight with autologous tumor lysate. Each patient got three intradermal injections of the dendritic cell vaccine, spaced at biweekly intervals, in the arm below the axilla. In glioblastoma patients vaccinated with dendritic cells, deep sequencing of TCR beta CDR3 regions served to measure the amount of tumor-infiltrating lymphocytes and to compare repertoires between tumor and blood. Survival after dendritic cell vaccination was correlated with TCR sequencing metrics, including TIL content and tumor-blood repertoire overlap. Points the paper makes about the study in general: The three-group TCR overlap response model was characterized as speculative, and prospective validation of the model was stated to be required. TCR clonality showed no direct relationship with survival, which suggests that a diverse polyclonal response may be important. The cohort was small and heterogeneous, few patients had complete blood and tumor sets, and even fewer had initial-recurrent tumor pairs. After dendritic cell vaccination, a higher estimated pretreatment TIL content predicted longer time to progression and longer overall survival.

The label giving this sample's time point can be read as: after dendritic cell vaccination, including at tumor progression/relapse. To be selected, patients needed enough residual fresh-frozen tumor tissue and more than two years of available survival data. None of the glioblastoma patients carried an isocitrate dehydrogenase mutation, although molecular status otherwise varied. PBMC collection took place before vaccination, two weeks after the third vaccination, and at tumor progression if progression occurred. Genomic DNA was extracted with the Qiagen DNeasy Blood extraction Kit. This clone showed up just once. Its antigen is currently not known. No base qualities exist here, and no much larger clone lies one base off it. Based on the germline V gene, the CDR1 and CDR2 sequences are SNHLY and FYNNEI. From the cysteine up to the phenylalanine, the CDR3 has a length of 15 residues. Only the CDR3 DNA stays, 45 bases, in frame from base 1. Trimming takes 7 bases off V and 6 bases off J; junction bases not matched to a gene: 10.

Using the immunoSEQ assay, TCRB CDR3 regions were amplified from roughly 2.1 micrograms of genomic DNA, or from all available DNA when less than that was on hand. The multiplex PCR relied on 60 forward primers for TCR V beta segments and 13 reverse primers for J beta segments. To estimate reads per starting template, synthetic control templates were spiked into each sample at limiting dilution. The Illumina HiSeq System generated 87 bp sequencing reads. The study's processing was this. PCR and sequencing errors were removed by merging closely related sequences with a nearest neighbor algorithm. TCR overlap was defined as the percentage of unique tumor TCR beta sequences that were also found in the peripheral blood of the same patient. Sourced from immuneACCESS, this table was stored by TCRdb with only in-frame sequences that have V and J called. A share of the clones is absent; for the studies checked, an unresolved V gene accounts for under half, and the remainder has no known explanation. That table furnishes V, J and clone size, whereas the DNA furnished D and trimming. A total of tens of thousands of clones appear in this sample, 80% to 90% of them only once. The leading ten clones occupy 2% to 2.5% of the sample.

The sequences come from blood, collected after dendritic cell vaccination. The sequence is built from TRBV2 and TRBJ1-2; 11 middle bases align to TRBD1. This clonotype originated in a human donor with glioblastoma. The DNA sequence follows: TGTGCCAGCACCGGGACAGGGGGTGTTTCGAATGGCTACACCTTC. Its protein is CASTGTGGVSNGYTF.